This T cell receptor beta chain originates from a study of blood T cell repertoires in COVID-19. Background on the study: The United States, Italy and Spain supplied acute and convalescent COVID-19 samples. PBMCs, B-cell-depleted T cells, or T cells were the source of the cDNA or gDNA that made up the material.

Method: immunoSEQ multiplex PCR; TCRdb's copy keeps in-frame clones and lacks some. The repertoire includes 150,000 or so clones, around 82% of them detected once, and 11% to 15% sits in the top ten. The V gene's germline CDR1 is MNHEY and CDR2 SMNVEV (reference sequence). The V end was cut by 10 bases, the J end by 8 bases, with 20 bases between. CDR3 length: 13 amino acids. This TCR came from a man in his late teens or twenties with active or convalescent COVID-19. Sample: peripheral blood. The chain carries TRBV27 and TRBJ2-5; D is perhaps TRBD1 (7 bases). The CDR3 sequence: CAIGSRGGLTQYF. The DNA for the CDR3 is TGTGCCATCGGGAGTAGAGGGGGCCTAACCCAGTACTTC.